Listed here are 6 T cell receptor beta chains from one sample, sequenced in a study of PD-1 blockade in classical Hodgkin lymphoma (dated by TCRdb to the early 2020s). The library came from the immunoSEQ multiplex PCR assay. TCRdb obtained this table from immuneACCESS and retained in-frame rearrangements with V and J assigned. These tables miss some clones; where compared with another copy, unresolved V genes account for less than half of the shortfall, and the remainder is unexplained. Present in this sample are about 60,000 clones, 90% of which were seen just once. Jointly, the top ten make up 9.7% of the sample. In the paper's terms, the time point label means: cycle 1 day 1 (C1D1), immediately before nivolumab initiation. Every trial patient had relapsed following autologous stem cell transplantation, and prior brentuximab vedotin exposure was what differed among cohorts A, B and C. The sample consisted of peripheral blood mononuclear cells (PBMCs), taken at baseline. The origin of the receptors is a human donor with classical Hodgkin lymphoma.

This sequence joins TRBV6-6 and TRBJ2-3; 8 bases map to TRBD1. Germline V CDR1 and CDR2: MNHNY, SVGAGI (reference sequence). J was trimmed by 3 bases and V by 4 bases; bases with no gene match: 9. There are 16 residues in the CDR3. CDR3: CASSLSAGGVTDTQYF. Written as DNA, the CDR3 is TGTGCCAGCAGTTTAAGCGCAGGGGGCGTTACAGATACGCAGTATTTT.

V gene TRBV29-1 combines with J gene TRBJ2-3; tentative D call: TRBD1 (6 bases). CDR1 and CDR2 (germline): SQVTM, ANQGSEA. The CDR3 totals 14 residues. V was cut by 4 bases and J by 5 bases, with 16 bases left in between. The CDR3 sequence: CSVAFGAQGDTQYF. In DNA, the CDR3 is TGCAGCGTTGCGTTTGGGGCACAGGGAGATACGCAGTATTTT.

The chain links TRBV7-9 to TRBJ1-2, with D unresolved. V dropped 5 bases and J dropped 5 bases, with 12 bases sitting between them. Germline values: CDR1 SEHNR, CDR2 FQNEAQ (reference sequence). The CDR3 is 13 residues long. CDR3 loop: CASSPSVWYGYTF. The CDR3 DNA is TGTGCCAGCAGCCCATCAGTATGGTATGGCTACACCTTC.

This chain uses TRBV23-1 with TRBJ2-7; possible D gene TRBD1, 5 bases. TRBV23-1 is noted as an ORF with a role that remains uncertain. The CDR3 runs to 15 residues. V lost 2 bases to trimming and J lost 4 bases, with 15 bases between them. The DNA for the CDR3 is TGCGCCAGCAGTCAAGCGGACCTCAGGGCGTACGAGCAGTACTTC. Protein sequence: CASSQADLRAYEQYF.

The chain employs TRBV28 and TRBJ1-2, with 8 bases identical to TRBD1. This CDR3 is 15 amino acids long. The germline V gene encodes CDR1 MDHEN and CDR2 SYDVKM. Trimming took 1 base from V and 7 from J; bases not matched to a gene: 8. CDR3 in amino acids: CASSLYGTGGGGYTF. The CDR3 DNA follows: TGTGCCAGCAGTTTATACGGAACAGGGGGGGGTGGCTACACCTTC.

The chain joins TRBV19 to TRBJ2-1, with 10 bases matching TRBD2. The length of the CDR3 is 15 residues. Trimming took 6 bases from V and 3 from J; bases not matched to a gene: 5. Germline-derived CDR1 and CDR2 are LNHDA and SQIVND (reference sequence). CDR3 coding DNA: TGTGCCAGTAGCCCGTGGACTAGCGGCTACAATGAGCAGTTCTTC. It codes for CASSPWTSGYNEQFF.